One and the same sample provided the 14 T cell receptor beta chains below, sequenced in a study of blood T cell repertoires in COVID-19. The method was immunoSEQ multiplex PCR; TCRdb's version includes in-frame clones alone and lacks a portion of them. The sample shows approximately 52,000 clones, approximately 89% of them seen only once. Sequencing was performed on peripheral blood. All receptors derive from a man aged 45-65 years with acute or convalescent COVID-19.

This sequence joins TRBV30 and TRBJ1-5, with 8 bases lining up with TRBD1. V lost 5 bases, J lost 2 bases, and 8 bases stayed unmatched. Per germline, CDR1 GTSNPN and CDR2 SVGIG (reference sequence). This CDR3 has 15 residues. CDR3 sequence: CAWGHRGRGNQPQHF. In DNA form, the CDR3 reads TGTGCCTGGGGCCACAGGGGGAGAGGCAATCAGCCCCAGCATTTT.

The gene calls are TRBV5-1 and TRBJ2-2, with unresolved D. The CDR3 has 16 amino acids. From germline, CDR1 is SGHRS and CDR2 YFSETQ. V lost 1 base and J 0 bases, leaving 10 bases between the germline ends. CDR3 residues: CASSLNGPANTGELFF. The CDR3 DNA follows: TGCGCCAGCAGCTTGAATGGGCCAGCGAACACCGGGGAGCTGTTTTTT. Drawing the rest from reference TRBV5-1 and TRBJ2-2, the complete variable domain is KAGVTQTPRYLIKTRGQQVTLSCSPISGHRSVSWYQQTPGQGLQFLFEYFSETQRNKGNFPGRFSGRQFSNSRSEMNVSTLELGDSALYLCASSLNGPANTGELFFGEGSRLTVL.

CDR3 nucleotide sequence: TGTGCCAGCAGCTTAGGAGGGGGTCCTGGTCGGAATGAGCAGTTCTTC. Protein: CASSLGGGPGRNEQFF. This chain joins TRBV11-3 and TRBJ2-1; a possible D gene is TRBD1 (6 bases). The V end was cut by 1 base, the J end by 7 bases, with 17 bases between. The CDR3 sequence is 16 residues long. Germline assignment: CDR1 SGHNT and CDR2 YENEEA. Full variable domain (remainder filled in from reference TRBV11-3 and TRBJ2-1): EAGVVQSPRYKIIEKKQPVAFWCNPISGHNTLYWYLQNLGQGPELLIRYENEEAVDDSQLPKDRFSAERLKGVDSTLKIQPAELGDSAVYLCASSLGGGPGRNEQFFGPGTRLTVL.

In its sample, this clone was seen once. Relative to the germline gene, one junction end is altered; a read error may explain this. This chain connects TRBV19 to TRBJ2-6; D possibly corresponds to TRBD2 (6 bases). The CDR3 runs to 14 residues. CDR1 LNHDA and CDR2 SQIVND come from the germline V gene (reference sequence). The CDR3 DNA reads TGTGCCAGTAGATTGGGGGGTGGGCCCAACGTCCTGACTTTC. It codes for CASRLGGGPNVLTF.

The rearrangement links TRBV7-3 to TRBJ2-3; D is perhaps TRBD2 (6 bases). The germline V gene encodes CDR1 SGHTA and CDR2 FQGTGA. The CDR3 extends over 15 amino acids. Trimming stripped 8 bases from V and 5 bases from J, with 20 bases between. The CDR3 coding sequence is TGTGCCAGCTGGTTGGGGCTAGCGTCAGGAGATACGCAGTATTTT. As protein: CASWLGLASGDTQYF.

The V gene is TRBV18, the J gene TRBJ2-1; weak D call: TRBD2 (6 bases). CDR3 length: 17 amino acids. Germline V gene lookup returns CDR1 KGHSH and CDR2 LQKENI. V was clipped by 4 bases and J by 4 bases, with 20 bases between them. CDR3 region: CASSLSPVAVAYNEQFF. The CDR3 DNA sequence: TGTGCCAGCTCACTAAGTCCTGTAGCGGTCGCATACAATGAGCAGTTCTTC.

The V call is TRBV20-1, the J call TRBJ1-2, with unresolved D. V lost 6 bases and J 8 bases, leaving 19 bases between the germline ends. Germline-derived CDR1 and CDR2 are DFQATT and SNEGSKA (reference sequence). The CDR3 has 13 residues. The CDR3 sequence: CSASGMQAGGYTF. Here the CDR3 DNA reads TGCAGTGCCAGTGGGATGCAGGCGGGAGGCTACACCTTC.

This chain uses TRBV25-1 with TRBJ2-5; 7 nucleotides match TRBD1. Germline CDR1 MGHDK, CDR2 SYGVNS. After removal of 5 bases from V and 2 bases from J, the junction contained 8 bases not matched to a gene. The CDR3 loop spans 15 amino acids. This CDR3 is CASSPGTVPQETQYF. In DNA, the CDR3 is TGTGCCAGCAGTCCCGGGACAGTCCCGCAAGAGACCCAGTACTTC.

The chain couples TRBV7-3 to TRBJ2-1, with 11 bases identical to TRBD2. CDR3 size: 16 residues. V shed 5 bases and J 2 bases; nucleotides not matched to a gene: 5. CDR1 and CDR2 (germline): SGHTA, FQGTGA. The CDR3 region is CASSVNSGGAYNEQFF. CDR3 nucleotide sequence: TGTGCCAGCAGCGTAAATAGCGGGGGGGCCTACAATGAGCAGTTCTTC. The full variable domain, its missing parts supplied by reference TRBV7-3 and TRBJ2-1, is GAGVSQTPSNKVTEKGKYVELRCDPISGHTALYWYRQSLGQGPEFLIYFQGTGAADDSGLPNDRFFAVRPEGSVSTLKIQRTERGDSAVYLCASSVNSGGAYNEQFFGPGTRLTVL.

The chain recombines TRBV5-1 with TRBJ2-1; maybe TRBD2 (6 bases). This CDR3 has 15 amino acids. Germline assignment: CDR1 SGHRS and CDR2 YFSETQ. V was trimmed by 0 bases and J by 8 bases, leaving 15 bases between them. The CDR3 reads CASSLATQGGDEQFF. CDR3 nucleotide sequence: TGCGCCAGCAGCTTGGCGACCCAGGGAGGCGATGAGCAGTTCTTC.

V gene TRBV10-3 combines with J gene TRBJ1-4; no clear D. This CDR3 is built from 13 residues. V was trimmed by 8 bases and J by 4 bases, leaving 11 bases between them. Germline CDR1 reads ENHRY; CDR2 reads SYGVKD. The CDR3 sequence is CAIGQKHNEKLFF. DNA for the CDR3: TGTGCCATCGGGCAGAAACATAATGAAAAACTGTTTTTT.

The chain has TRBV7-8 and TRBJ2-7; TRBD1 matches 9 bases. Losses at the gene ends were 3 bases for V and 1 base for J; bases not matched to a gene: 10. The CDR3 loop spans 17 amino acids. CDR1 and CDR2 (germline): SGHVS, FQNEAQ. CDR3: CASSFEQQGATSYEQYF. The CDR3, as DNA: TGTGCCAGCAGCTTTGAACAACAGGGGGCTACTTCCTACGAGCAGTACTTC.

CDR3 residues: CASRPQAGPPNTGELFF. CDR3 DNA: TGCGCCAGCAGACCTCAAGCGGGACCGCCGAACACCGGGGAGCTGTTTTTT. V and J are TRBV23-1 and TRBJ2-2; 7 nucleotides align to TRBD2. TRBV23-1 belongs to the ORF category, with a function that is uncertain. Unmatched junction bases numbered 10, after V lost 6 bases and J lost 0 bases. This CDR3 is 17 amino acids long.

A few counts support this clone. This chain links TRBV7-9 with TRBJ1-4, with no clear D. Trimming cost V 4 bases and J 2 bases, with 11 bases left between them. This CDR3 is built from 15 residues. Germline-derived CDR1 and CDR2 are SEHNR and FQNEAQ (reference sequence). The CDR3 sequence is CASSSRTGTNEKLFF. The CDR3, as DNA: TGTGCCAGCAGCTCCAGAACCGGGACTAATGAAAAACTGTTTTTT.